The clone carrying this TCR beta chain has only a few counts. No antigen is known for it. This specimen belongs to a study of response to subunit inactivated influenza vaccine. Study results and limitations: The authors suggested that few new T cells are recruited per seasonal influenza vaccination.

Germline-derived CDR1 and CDR2 are SQVTM and ANQGSEA. The CDR3 contains 13 residues. V shed 2 bases and J shed 1 base, with 5 bases lying between them. TCRdb ran MiXCR on the RT-PCR reads and lists one entry per CDR3 protein. The sample yields around 580,000 distinct CDR3 sequences, 12% seen once. This clonotype was sampled from a middle-aged man who received an inactivated influenza vaccine. Material: PBMCs from blood, obtained on the day of vaccination. This chain joins TRBV29-1 and TRBJ2-2; TRBD2 is a possible D gene (5 bases). CDR3 in amino acids: CSVERENTGELFF. CDR3 DNA: TGCAGCGTTGAACGGGAGAACACCGGGGAGCTGTTTTTT.